This T cell receptor beta chain was sequenced during a study of cytomegalovirus exposure and HLA in healthy donors. Study information: Earlier work reported 95 million to 130 million unique TCR beta sequences from 180 million or so T cells.

V was trimmed by 7 bases and J by 1 base, leaving 13 bases between them. The length of the CDR3 is 14 residues. CDR1 and CDR2 from the germline V gene are SEHNR and FQNEAQ (reference sequence). This clone was found a few times. Primers included in the PCR were 60 Vbeta and 13 Jbeta primers. Profiled with immunoSEQ multiplex PCR; TCRdb holds only in-frame clones, not every one. The sample records 100,000 to 150,000 clones, over 60% being singletons. This TCR was recovered from a woman between 40 and 55 years old in good health and CMV-seronegative. This chain connects TRBV7-9 to TRBJ1-1, with D possibly being TRBD1 (6 bases). The sample consisted of PBMCs. The chain's CDR3 is CASITGGKNTEAFF. The DNA for the CDR3 is TGTGCCAGCATCACGGGGGGCAAGAACACTGAAGCTTTCTTT. Variable domain in full (rest from reference TRBV7-9 and TRBJ1-1): DTGVSQNPRHKITKRGQNVTFRCDPISEHNRLYWYRQTLGQGPEFLTYFQNEAQLEKSRLLSDRFSAERPKGSFSTLEIQRTEQGDSAMYLCASITGGKNTEAFFGQGTRLTVV.